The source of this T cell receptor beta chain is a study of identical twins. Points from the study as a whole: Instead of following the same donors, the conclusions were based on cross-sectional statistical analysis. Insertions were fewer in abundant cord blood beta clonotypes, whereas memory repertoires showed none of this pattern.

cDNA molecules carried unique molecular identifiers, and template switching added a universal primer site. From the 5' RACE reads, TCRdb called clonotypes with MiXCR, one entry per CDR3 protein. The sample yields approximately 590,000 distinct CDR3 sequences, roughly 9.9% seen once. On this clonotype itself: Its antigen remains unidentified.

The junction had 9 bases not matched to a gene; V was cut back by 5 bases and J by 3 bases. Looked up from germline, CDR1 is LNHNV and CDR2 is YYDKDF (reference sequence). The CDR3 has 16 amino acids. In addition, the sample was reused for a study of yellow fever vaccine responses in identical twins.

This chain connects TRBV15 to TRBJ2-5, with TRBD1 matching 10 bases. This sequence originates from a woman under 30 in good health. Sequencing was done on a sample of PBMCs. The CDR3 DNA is TGTGCCACCAGCGGAACTTCCGGGACAGGGGAAGAGACCCAGTACTTC. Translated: CATSGTSGTGEETQYF.